The 27 T cell receptor gamma chains in this list originate from one sample, sequenced in a study of Vδ1+ human thymocytes. Study findings and constraints: Highly polyclonal TRG and TRD repertoires with Gaussian CDR3 length distributions appeared in thymus.

The template was reverse-transcribed extracted RNA. The CDR3 regions were amplified by multiplex PCR from V-gene primers to a constant-region primer. TCRdb re-called clones from the multiplex PCR reads using CATT. The sample records several thousand gamma-chain clones, around 54% being singletons. Their antigens remain unidentified. The sample taken for sequencing was Vdelta1+ gamma-delta thymocytes from the thymus. The sample's subset: FACS-sorted CD3+ TCRalphabeta- TCRVdelta1+ TCRVdelta2- thymocytes. All receptors come from a girl under three years old who had congenital heart surgery.

The gene calls are TRGV8 and TRGJ1 or TRGJ2. TCRdb does not report a J gene; here it was assigned by matching the DNA to germline references. Germline V gene data show CDR1 as VENAVY and CDR2 as YDSYNSRV. CDR3 length equals 13 residues. Losses at the gene ends were 0 bases for V and 7 bases for J; bases not matched to a gene: 6. The CDR3 sequence is CATWDRPEYKKLF. CDR3 nucleotide sequence: TGTGCCACCTGGGATAGGCCCGAATATAAGAAACTCTTT.

The chain has TRGV3 and TRGJ1 or TRGJ2. TCRdb leaves out the J gene; it was filled in here by matching the DNA to germline. This CDR3 spans 12 amino acids. V lost 6 bases to trimming and J lost 6 bases; unmatched junction nucleotides: 8. From germline, CDR1 is VTNTFY and CDR2 YDVSTARD (reference sequence). The CDR3 sequence is CATWHEGYKKLF. In DNA form, the CDR3 reads TGTGCCACCTGGCACGAGGGTTATAAGAAACTCTTT.

This sequence joins TRGV3 and TRGJP2. Since TCRdb gives no J gene, matching the DNA to germline was used here to assign it. The junction had 12 bases not matched to a gene; V was cut back by 0 bases and J by 8 bases. This CDR3 contains 16 residues. Germline loops: CDR1 VTNTFY, CDR2 YDVSTARD (reference sequence). In DNA, the CDR3 is TGTGCCACCTGGGACAGGCTTTCAGAAAGGGATTGGATCAAGACGTTT. Its translation is CATWDRLSERDWIKTF.

This chain joins TRGV4 and TRGJ1 or TRGJ2. The J gene is not listed in TCRdb, so it was assigned here from a DNA match to germline. The length of the CDR3 is 13 residues. V gave up 4 bases and J gave up 3 bases; unmatched junction bases: 6. Per the germline V gene, CDR1 is EGSTGY and CDR2 is YDSYTSSV. The CDR3 DNA is TGTGCCACCTGGGAATGGATTTATTATAAGAAACTCTTT. Translated: CATWEWIYYKKLF.

The chain has TRGV3 and TRGJ1 or TRGJ2. Here the J gene was assigned by germline matching of the DNA, as TCRdb has none. The CDR3 extends over 17 amino acids. Germline V CDR1 and CDR2: VTNTFY, YDVSTARD (reference sequence). V gave up 6 bases and J gave up 6 bases; unmatched junction bases: 23. CDR3 sequence reads: CATWWGLHLPGAYKKLF. The CDR3 DNA reads as TGTGCCACCTGGTGGGGACTACACCTGCCGGGGGCTTATAAGAAACTCTTT.

V usage is TRGV8 and J usage is TRGJ1 or TRGJ2. The J gene, not given by TCRdb, was assigned here from a germline match of the nucleotide sequence. The germline V gene has CDR1 VENAVY and CDR2 YDSYNSRV. Germline trimming cut 0 bases from V and 7 bases from J; bases unmatched to any gene: 6. The CDR3 has 13 amino acids. CDR3 coding DNA: TGTGCCACCTGGGATAGGCCACGGTATAAGAAACTCTTT. Translated, it gives CATWDRPRYKKLF.

The rearrangement links TRGV8 to TRGJP. In the absence of a J gene in TCRdb, the DNA was matched to germline to assign it here. Germline-derived CDR1 and CDR2 are VENAVY and YDSYNSRV. The trim removed 2 bases at V and 8 bases at J, leaving 0 bases unmatched. The CDR3 spans 14 residues. This CDR3 is CATWDKLGKKIKVF. The DNA for the CDR3 is TGTGCCACCTGGGATAAGTTGGGCAAAAAAATCAAGGTATTT.

About this clone: Germline and junction disagree at one end, which may indicate a read error. V and J are TRGV9 and TRGJ1 or TRGJ2. No J gene was available from TCRdb, and it was assigned here by a germline match of the DNA. Germline V gene sequence: CDR1 GITISATS, CDR2 ISYDGTV (reference sequence). The CDR3 is 11 residues long. The CDR3 reads CALREVYKKLF. In nucleotides, the CDR3 is TGTGCCTTGCGGGAGGTTTATAAGAAACTCTTT.

The chain employs TRGV2 and TRGJ1 or TRGJ2. Matching the DNA to germline supplied the J gene, which TCRdb does not give. In germline, CDR1 is EGSNGY, CDR2 YDSYNSKV. CDR3 size: 15 residues. V gave up 0 bases and J gave up 2 bases; unmatched junction bases: 7. The CDR3 DNA reads as TGTGCCACCTGGGACGGGCGGTTGGATTATTATAAGAAACTCTTT. This gives the protein CATWDGRLDYYKKLF.

The chain combines TRGV3 with TRGJ1 or TRGJ2. TCRdb offers no J gene call, so here the DNA was matched to germline to obtain one. With V trimmed by 3 bases and J by 0 bases, 5 bases remained unmatched. The V gene's germline CDR1 is VTNTFY and CDR2 YDVSTARD (reference sequence). The CDR3 spans 14 residues. Written as DNA, the CDR3 is TGTGCCACCTGGGACGATGCGAATTATTATAAGAAACTCTTT. Translating gives CATWDDANYYKKLF.

The chain has TRGV9 and TRGJ1 or TRGJ2. As TCRdb names no J gene, one was assigned here on the basis of a DNA match to germline. This CDR3 is 11 amino acids long. Germline V gene lookup returns CDR1 GITISATS and CDR2 ISYDGTV (reference sequence). V lost 10 bases and J lost 9; bases outside the gene matches: 12. CDR3 sequence (DNA): TGTGCCTTACGAACCCCCTTTAAGAAACTCTTT. Translating it yields CALRTPFKKLF.

In regard to this clone: One junction end does not reproduce the germline sequence, and a read error may be involved. The chain is built from TRGV3 and TRGJ1 or TRGJ2. Since TCRdb gives no J gene, matching the DNA to germline was used here to assign it. This CDR3 region has 16 residues. Germline CDR1 VTNTFY, CDR2 YDVSTARD (reference sequence). The CDR3 bases are TGTGCCGCCTGGGACAGGCCGCTAAACCTTTATTATAAGAAACTCTTT. Its protein product is CAAWDRPLNLYYKKLF.

The chain couples TRGV3 to TRGJ1 or TRGJ2. TCRdb does not report a J gene; here it was assigned by matching the DNA to germline references. J gave up 11 bases and V 0 bases, and 7 bases lay outside the gene matches. This CDR3 is 12 amino acids long. Per the germline V gene, CDR1 is VTNTFY and CDR2 is YDVSTARD (reference sequence). CDR3 protein: CATWDRQGEKLF. DNA of the CDR3: TGTGCCACCTGGGACAGGCAGGGGGAGAAACTCTTT.

The chain has TRGV4 and TRGJ1 or TRGJ2. No J gene was available from TCRdb, and it was assigned here by a germline match of the DNA. The CDR3 is made up of 12 amino acids. Trimming took 5 bases from V and 3 from J; bases not matched to a gene: 4. The V gene's germline CDR1 is EGSTGY and CDR2 YDSYTSSV. The CDR3 DNA reads TGTGCCACCTGGGTCCCTTATTATAAGAAACTCTTT. Protein product: CATWVPYYKKLF.

Notes on this clone: Other DNA sequences in this specimen translate into the identical CDR3. V gene TRGV9 combines with J gene TRGJ1 or TRGJ2. Since TCRdb gives no J gene, matching the DNA to germline was used here to assign it. CDR3 length: 11 residues. V was pared by 6 bases and J by 7 bases, with 6 bases of the junction left unmatched. Germline loops: CDR1 GITISATS, CDR2 ISYDGTV (reference sequence). As DNA, the CDR3 is TGTGCCTTGTGGTTCTACTATAAGAAACTCTTT. This sequence encodes CALWFYYKKLF.

The sample holds a few counts of this clone. This chain uses TRGV3 with TRGJ1 or TRGJ2. CDR3 length: 13 residues. With 5 bases clipped from V and 6 bases from J, the junction kept 10 bases outside the gene matches. Germline CDR1 is VTNTFY and CDR2 is YDVSTARD (reference sequence). The CDR3 spells CATWVRGSYKKLF. The CDR3 DNA is TGTGCCACCTGGGTTCGGGGGTCTTATAAGAAACTCTTT.

V usage is TRGV8 and J usage is TRGJP2. TCRdb leaves out the J gene; it was filled in here by matching the DNA to germline. CDR1 VENAVY and CDR2 YDSYNSRV come from the germline V gene. The CDR3 totals 11 residues. V shed 3 bases and J 11 bases; nucleotides not matched to a gene: 3. As DNA, the CDR3 is TGTGCCACCTGGGATTTCTGGATCAAGACGTTT. It codes for CATWDFWIKTF.

V and J are TRGV9 and TRGJ1 or TRGJ2. No J segment appears in TCRdb, so it was assigned here by matching the sequence to germline. CDR1 and CDR2 from the germline V gene are GITISATS and ISYDGTV (reference sequence). After removal of 4 bases from V and 6 bases from J, the junction contained 6 bases not matched to a gene. The CDR3 is 12 amino acids. The CDR3 region is CALWDLAYKKLF. CDR3 nucleotides: TGTGCCTTGTGGGATCTGGCTTATAAGAAACTCTTT.

This chain connects TRGV8 to TRGJ1 or TRGJ2. The J gene was missing in TCRdb and was found by matching the end of the DNA to germline. The germline V gene encodes CDR1 VENAVY and CDR2 YDSYNSRV. The CDR3 spans 13 residues. V shed 3 bases, J shed 6 bases, and the junction held 8 bases outside the gene matches. This CDR3 is CATWDWGPYKKLF. The CDR3 region has the DNA TGTGCCACCTGGGATTGGGGGCCTTATAAGAAACTCTTT.

The rearrangement links TRGV4 to TRGJ1 or TRGJ2. Here the J gene was assigned by germline matching of the DNA, as TCRdb has none. Germline V gene lookup returns CDR1 EGSTGY and CDR2 YDSYTSSV. V lost 0 bases, J lost 7 bases, and 6 bases stayed unmatched. The CDR3 spans 13 residues. For the CDR3, the DNA is TGTGCCACCTGGGATGGGCCTTGGTATAAGAAACTCTTT. It encodes CATWDGPWYKKLF.

This clone turned up a few times. Other DNA sequences in this specimen translate into the identical CDR3. V is TRGV3 and J is TRGJ1 or TRGJ2. The J gene comes from matching the DNA to germline here; TCRdb lacks it. The germline V gene has CDR1 VTNTFY and CDR2 YDVSTARD (reference sequence). The CDR3 totals 11 residues. V was pared by 0 bases and J by 10 bases, with 3 bases of the junction left unmatched. CDR3 sequence reads: CATWDRPKKLF. CDR3 DNA sequence: TGTGCCACCTGGGACAGGCCCAAGAAACTCTTT.

J is TRGJP2 and V is TRGV3. CDR1 is VTNTFY and CDR2 is YDVSTARD in the germline V gene (reference sequence). The CDR3 runs 16 residues. V dropped 5 bases and J dropped 2; count of bases not matched to a gene: 11. The CDR3 nucleotides are TGTGCCACCTGGGTCCCCTCCTGGAGTAGTGATTGGATCAAGACGTTT. The encoded protein is CATWVPSWSSDWIKTF.

The chain uses TRGV8 and TRGJ1 or TRGJ2. Matching the DNA to germline supplied the J gene, which TCRdb does not give. Germline V gene sequence: CDR1 VENAVY, CDR2 YDSYNSRV. CDR3 length: 13 amino acids. V lost 4 bases, J lost 6 bases, and 9 bases stayed unmatched. The CDR3: CATWDLRGYKKLF. The CDR3 nucleotides are TGTGCCACCTGGGACCTCCGGGGTTATAAGAAACTCTTT.

V usage is TRGV3 and J usage is TRGJ1 or TRGJ2. TCRdb supplies no J gene; here it was assigned by aligning the nucleotide sequence to germline. V lost 8 bases and J lost 12; bases outside the gene matches: 13. The CDR3 is 11 amino acids. Germline values: CDR1 VTNTFY, CDR2 YDVSTARD (reference sequence). The CDR3 nucleotides read TGTGCCACCTCAACTGGTAAGGGGAAACTCTTT. Translation: CATSTGKGKLF.

V and J are TRGV9 and TRGJ1 or TRGJ2. Here the J gene was assigned by germline matching of the DNA, as TCRdb has none. The CDR3 is 13 amino acids. From germline, CDR1 is GITISATS and CDR2 ISYDGTV (reference sequence). V trimming: 0 bases; J trimming: 9 bases; junction bases outside the gene matches: 8. In nucleotides, the CDR3 is TGTGCCTTGTGGGAGGTGCAATATGGTAAGAAACTCTTT. Residues: CALWEVQYGKKLF.

The chain links TRGV3 to TRGJ1 or TRGJ2. TCRdb is silent on the J gene; assignment here came from matching the DNA to germline. This CDR3 has 13 amino acids. Trimming cost V 3 bases and J 9 bases; bases outside gene matches: 11. CDR1 and CDR2 (germline): VTNTFY, YDVSTARD (reference sequence). In nucleotides, the CDR3 is TGTGCCACCTGGGACGGGACCGAAGTTAAGAAACTCTTT. This encodes CATWDGTEVKKLF.

The chain is built from TRGV4 and TRGJ1 or TRGJ2. TCRdb lists no J gene, so it was determined here by aligning the DNA to germline. CDR3 length: 13 residues. The V segment lost 3 bases and the J segment 7 bases; nucleotides outside the gene matches: 9. The germline V gene encodes CDR1 EGSTGY and CDR2 YDSYTSSV. The CDR3 protein is CATWDSPGYKKLF. For the CDR3, the DNA is TGTGCCACCTGGGATTCTCCGGGGTATAAGAAACTCTTT.